These 10 T cell receptor beta chains share one sample of origin, sequenced in a study of graft-versus-host responses after intestinal transplantation. Assay used: immunoSEQ multiplex PCR; TCRdb lists only in-frame clones, some missing. The repertoire includes over 65,000 clones, approximately 89% of them detected once, and 7.6% sits in the top ten. No cognate antigen is known for these TCRs. The sample consisted of unstimulated CD8+ T cells sorted from spleen or lymph node cells, taken before transplant. The receptor source for this set is a human donor who was the organ donor for an intestinal transplant.

V usage is TRBV7-6 and J usage is TRBJ2-5, with D possibly matching TRBD2 (6 bases). V lost 3 bases to trimming and J lost 11 bases, with 19 bases between them. The CDR3 has 14 amino acids. Germline V lookup: CDR1 SGHVS, CDR2 FNYEAQ. The CDR3 DNA sequence: TGTGCCAGCAGCTTTTTCACCGACGGAGGGGAGCAGTACTTC. It is translated as CASSFFTDGGEQYF.

The chain is built from TRBV9 and TRBJ2-7; D not resolved. Germline CDR1 is SGDLS and CDR2 is YYNGEE. Trimming shortened V by 0 bases and J by 2 bases, and 9 bases separated the two germline ends. The CDR3 is made up of 14 amino acids. CDR3 bases: TGTGCCAGCAGCGTAGGTCCATACCCCTACGAGCAGTACTTC. This sequence encodes CASSVGPYPYEQYF.

The V and J genes are TRBV11-2 and TRBJ2-7; 9 bases fit TRBD2. Looked up from germline, CDR1 is SGHAT and CDR2 is FQNNGV. The CDR3 spans 17 residues. The trim removed 1 base at V and 2 bases at J, leaving 9 bases unmatched. This CDR3 is CASSLVAAGGLPYEQYF. CDR3 in DNA: TGTGCCAGCAGCTTAGTAGCAGCGGGAGGTCTACCCTACGAGCAGTACTTC.

This clone was counted a single time. V and J are TRBV7-6 and TRBJ1-5; D gene unclear. Per the germline V gene, CDR1 is SGHVS and CDR2 is FNYEAQ. Deletions cut 1 base from V and 2 bases from J, with 9 bases between. This CDR3 contains 15 residues. In nucleotides, the CDR3 is TGTGCCAGCAGCTTAGGGGGATTCGGCAATCAGCCCCAGCATTTT. It translates to CASSLGGFGNQPQHF. The full variable domain, rest sourced from reference TRBV7-6 and TRBJ1-5, is GAGVSQSPRYKVTKRGQDVALRCDPISGHVSLYWYRQALGQGPEFLTYFNYEAQQDKSGLPNDRFSAERPEGSISTLTIQRTEQRDSAMYRCASSLGGFGNQPQHFGDGTRLSIL.

The rearrangement joins TRBV19 to TRBJ2-1; 7 bases agree with TRBD2. The CDR3 is 13 residues long. J was trimmed by 4 bases and V by 4 bases; bases with no gene match: 1. The germline V gene encodes CDR1 LNHDA and CDR2 SQIVND (reference sequence). The CDR3 spells CASSSGGYNEQFF. DNA of the CDR3: TGTGCCAGTAGTAGCGGGGGTTACAATGAGCAGTTCTTC.

In its sample, this clone was seen once. The chain carries TRBV19 and TRBJ2-7; no firm D call. The CDR3 spans 11 residues. Trimming removed 4 bases at V and 3 bases at J, with 4 bases between. The V gene's germline CDR1 is LNHDA and CDR2 SQIVND (reference sequence). The CDR3 DNA sequence: TGTGCCAGTAGTAAGGGCTACGAGCAGTACTTC. Translated: CASSKGYEQYF.

Details on this clone: Additional DNA sequences in this sample encode the identical CDR3. This chain links TRBV6-5 with TRBJ1-2, with 9 bases aligning to TRBD1. CDR1 is MNHEY, CDR2 SVGAGI, per germline. Trimming removed 1 base from V and 3 bases from J; junction bases left unmatched: 6. The CDR3 loop spans 16 amino acids. This chain's CDR3 is CASSYFGTGSDYGYTF. The CDR3, as DNA: TGTGCCAGCAGTTACTTCGGGACAGGGAGTGACTATGGCTACACCTTC.

J is TRBJ1-2 and V is TRBV5-1; D is undetermined. CDR3 length equals 13 residues. CDR1 and CDR2 from the germline V gene are SGHRS and YFSETQ. V dropped 3 bases and J dropped 3 bases, with 9 bases sitting between them. CDR3 coding DNA: TGCGCCAGCAGCTCCTACAGCGACTATGGCTACACCTTC. Protein product: CASSSYSDYGYTF. Drawing the rest from reference TRBV5-1 and TRBJ1-2, the complete variable domain is KAGVTQTPRYLIKTRGQQVTLSCSPISGHRSVSWYQQTPGQGLQFLFEYFSETQRNKGNFPGRFSGRQFSNSRSEMNVSTLELGDSALYLCASSSYSDYGYTFGSGTRLTVV.

This chain joins TRBV7-9 and TRBJ1-2; D gene uncertain. The germline CDR1 and CDR2 sequences are SEHNR and FQNEAQ (reference sequence). The V end lost 2 bases, the J end lost 4 bases, and 2 bases lay between the germline ends. This CDR3 is 11 amino acids long. The CDR3: CASSLSYGYTF. The CDR3 DNA is TGTGCCAGCAGCTTATCCTATGGCTACACCTTC.

The CDR3 nucleotides are TGTGCCAGCAGCTCTAGTCGAACGGGGCTCACTGAAGCTTTCTTT. Its translation: CASSSSRTGLTEAFF. The chain couples TRBV11-1 to TRBJ1-1, with D possibly being TRBD1 (5 bases). The CDR3 has 15 residues. Germline assignment: CDR1 SGHAT and CDR2 FQDESV (reference sequence). The germline V and J ends were trimmed by 4 bases and 4 bases, with 16 bases remaining between them.